The present entry profiles one TCR beta chain with its context. Followed over time, Seattle patients had been enrolled while infection was active. The sample originates from a study of blood T cell repertoires in COVID-19. Study-wide background: Collection of acute and convalescent COVID-19 samples took place in the United States, Italy and Spain.

The assay was immunoSEQ multiplex PCR, and TCRdb's table has in-frame clones only and misses some. The sample has approximately 190,000 clones; around 76% are singletons. V was pared by 3 bases and J by 1 base, with 12 bases of the junction left unmatched. The CDR3 is made up of 18 amino acids. Germline CDR1 reads SGHVS; CDR2 reads FNYEAQ. The clonotype was recovered from a woman aged 60-75 years with COVID-19, enrolled during active disease. The sample consisted of peripheral blood. This chain links TRBV7-6 with TRBJ2-5; the match to TRBD2 covers 9 bases. The CDR3 DNA reads TGTGCCAGCAGCTTTATGGGAGTTGAGCGGGGGGTCCAAGAGACCCAGTACTTC. Translating it yields CASSFMGVERGVQETQYF.